The 23 T cell receptor beta chains below were found in one sample sequenced in a study of blood T cell repertoires in COVID-19. TCRdb's copy holds only in-frame clones and misses some; the assay was immunoSEQ multiplex PCR. Of around 180,000 clones in the sample, roughly 88% are singletons; the top ten hold roughly 3.7%. Sequencing used peripheral blood. The receptors originated from a woman aged 25 to 45 with acute or convalescent COVID-19.

The V gene is TRBV6-1, the J gene TRBJ1-2; TRBD1 might be the D (6 bases). Germline V lookup: CDR1 MNHNS, CDR2 SASEGT. V lost 1 base, J lost 2 bases, and 11 bases lay in between. This CDR3 has 15 residues. In DNA, the CDR3 is TGTGCCAGCAGTGAAGGGGTTACAGGGAACTATGGCTACACCTTC. It translates to CASSEGVTGNYGYTF.

This clone turned up a few times. The V call is TRBV11-1, the J call TRBJ1-1; the D gene is possibly TRBD1 (5 bases). The germline V gene has CDR1 SGHAT and CDR2 FQDESV (reference sequence). The V gene lost 3 bases and the J gene lost 4 bases, with 15 bases spanning the gap. This CDR3 contains 15 residues. The CDR3 loop reads CASSFSGGRSTEAFF. CDR3 in DNA: TGTGCCAGCAGCTTTTCGGGGGGTCGGAGCACTGAAGCTTTCTTT.

The chain is built from TRBV19 and TRBJ2-5; TRBD2 agrees at 10 bases. The V gene's germline CDR1 is LNHDA and CDR2 SQIVND (reference sequence). V shed 6 bases, J shed 4 bases, and the junction held 8 bases outside the gene matches. The CDR3 runs to 15 residues. The CDR3 reads CASSPAGGPSETQYF. Written as DNA, the CDR3 is TGTGCCAGTAGCCCAGCGGGAGGGCCCTCAGAGACCCAGTACTTC.

The chain joins TRBV25-1 to TRBJ2-7; no definite D call. The CDR3 is 12 residues long. The V end was cut by 10 bases, the J end by 1 base, with 11 bases between. CDR1 and CDR2 from the germline V gene are MGHDK and SYGVNS. CDR3 protein: CATADSSYEQYF. In DNA, the CDR3 is TGTGCCACCGCAGACTCGTCCTACGAGCAGTACTTC.

The gene calls are TRBV11-2 and TRBJ1-1, with D perhaps TRBD1 (5 bases). This CDR3 region has 14 residues. The germline gives CDR1 SGHAT, CDR2 FQNNGV. With 3 bases removed from V and 4 bases from J, the gap between germline ends came to 12 bases. For the CDR3, the DNA is TGTGCCAGCAGCTTTAACAGGTTGGGCACTGAAGCTTTCTTT. This encodes CASSFNRLGTEAFF.

In DNA form, the CDR3 reads TGTGCCAGCAGTGGAAGCGGGAGGGGCACAGATACGCAGTATTTT. It specifies CASSGSGRGTDTQYF. The chain links TRBV2 to TRBJ2-3, with 10 bases identical to TRBD2. The CDR3 spans 15 residues. The V segment lost 4 bases and the J segment 1 base; nucleotides outside the gene matches: 2. CDR1 and CDR2 from the germline V gene are SNHLY and FYNNEI. Full variable domain (rest looked up from reference TRBV2 and TRBJ2-3): EPEVTQTPSHQVTQMGQEVILRCVPISNHLYFYWYRQILGQKVEFLVSFYNNEISEKSEIFDDQFSVERPDGSNFTLKIRSTKLEDSAMYFCASSGSGRGTDTQYFGPGTRLTVL.

The V gene is TRBV7-6, the J gene TRBJ2-2; maybe TRBD2 (5 bases). V shed 1 base and J shed 5 bases, with 8 bases lying between them. The CDR3 runs to 14 residues. Germline CDR1 SGHVS, CDR2 FNYEAQ. For the CDR3, the DNA is TGTGCCAGCAGCTTAGTAGGGAGAACCGGGGAGCTGTTTTTT. Its protein product is CASSLVGRTGELFF.

The chain couples TRBV24-1 to TRBJ2-6; 7 bases are shared with TRBD1. This CDR3 is 18 amino acids long. With V trimmed by 3 bases and J by 0 bases, 7 bases remained unmatched. CDR1 and CDR2 from the germline V gene are KGHDR and SFDVKD. The CDR3 nucleotides read TGTGCCACCAGTGATGCCCTGGGGACAGTCTCTGGGGCCAACGTCCTGACTTTC. It translates to CATSDALGTVSGANVLTF.

This chain connects TRBV4-2 to TRBJ2-7, with 7 bases lining up with TRBD1. Germline V lookup: CDR1 LGHNA, CDR2 YNFKEQ. Unmatched junction bases numbered 3, after V lost 2 bases and J lost 2 bases. The CDR3 consists of 14 residues. Here the CDR3 reads CASSQPDRAYEQYF. Here the CDR3 DNA reads TGTGCCAGCAGCCAACCTGACAGGGCCTACGAGCAGTACTTC.

The V gene is TRBV5-5, the J gene TRBJ1-6; D is ambiguous. The CDR3 loop spans 14 amino acids. Looked up from germline, CDR1 is SGHKS and CDR2 is YYEKEE (reference sequence). V was shortened by 1 base and J by 5 bases, with 7 bases between the two germline ends. Written as DNA, the CDR3 is TGTGCCAGCAGCTTGTTGGAGAATAATTCACCCCTCCACTTT. This encodes CASSLLENNSPLHF. Looking up the rest from reference TRBV5-5 and TRBJ1-6 gives the full variable domain: DAGVTQSPTHLIKTRGQQVTLRCSPISGHKSVSWYQQVLGQGPQFIFQYYEKEERGRGNFPDRFSARQFPNYSSELNVNALLLGDSALYLCASSLLENNSPLHFGNGTRLTVT.

This chain connects TRBV10-3 to TRBJ2-1; D is ambiguous. Germline values: CDR1 ENHRY, CDR2 SYGVKD. V was clipped by 0 bases and J by 5 bases, with 2 bases between them. CDR3 length equals 12 residues. CDR3 sequence: CAISESNNEQFF. The CDR3 nucleotides read TGTGCCATCAGTGAGTCCAACAATGAGCAGTTCTTC.

The V call is TRBV28, the J call TRBJ2-5, with TRBD2 matching over 11 bases. The CDR3 totals 13 residues. CDR1 is MDHEN and CDR2 is SYDVKM in the germline V gene. The V segment lost 7 bases and the J segment 3 bases; nucleotides outside the gene matches: 1. The CDR3 reads CASKLAGEETQYF. The CDR3 nucleotides read TGTGCCAGCAAACTAGCGGGAGAAGAGACCCAGTACTTC.

The chain links TRBV18 to TRBJ2-1, with 8 bases that match TRBD2. J gave up 7 bases and V 0 bases, and 5 bases lay outside the gene matches. The CDR3 is 15 residues long. Germline-derived CDR1 and CDR2 are KGHSH and LQKENI. The CDR3 DNA follows: TGTGCCAGCTCACCACCGCCGGGAGGGTATAATGAGCAGTTCTTC. This sequence encodes CASSPPPGGYNEQFF.

The V call is TRBV30, the J call TRBJ1-1; weak D call: TRBD1 (6 bases). Germline V gene data show CDR1 as GTSNPN and CDR2 as SVGIG (reference sequence). This CDR3 comprises 15 residues. The ends were cut back, 8 bases at V and 5 bases at J, with 24 bases in the middle. This CDR3 reads CAGAPQTGGWTEAFF. The CDR3 bases are TGTGCCGGGGCCCCTCAGACAGGTGGTTGGACTGAAGCTTTCTTT.

The chain links TRBV25-1 to TRBJ1-3; TRBD1 agrees at 10 bases. This CDR3 is built from 17 residues. Germline-derived CDR1 and CDR2 are MGHDK and SYGVNS. V lost 4 bases, J lost 4 bases, and 10 bases stayed unmatched. CDR3 loop: CASSGDLGQGDGNTIYF. CDR3 nucleotide sequence: TGTGCCAGCAGTGGAGATCTCGGACAGGGGGACGGAAACACCATATATTTT.

CDR3 amino acids: CASSPGQNTEAFF. The DNA of the CDR3 is TGCGCCAGCAGCCCAGGACAGAACACTGAAGCTTTCTTT. The rearrangement uses TRBV5-1 and TRBJ1-1; a possible D gene is TRBD1 (5 bases). Deletions cut 4 bases from V and 1 base from J, with 8 bases between. The germline V gene has CDR1 SGHRS and CDR2 YFSETQ. CDR3 length: 13 amino acids.

Concerning this clone itself: A junction boundary mismatches the germline segment, possibly from a read error. V is TRBV29-1 and J is TRBJ1-4; 7 bases match TRBD1. The CDR3 covers 17 residues. Per the germline V gene, CDR1 is SQVTM and CDR2 is ANQGSEA. CDR3 bases: TGCAGCGTTCAAGAAGGGGGCGCATCTCCCATTAATGAAAAACTGTTTTTT. Translating gives CSVQEGGASPINEKLFF.

This clone turned up a few times. The chain carries TRBV5-4 and TRBJ2-3; D gene ambiguous. The CDR3 sequence is 15 residues long. Germline V gene data show CDR1 as SGHNT and CDR2 as YYREEE (reference sequence). V lost 5 bases to trimming and J lost 1 base, with 14 bases between them. CDR3 in DNA: TGTGCCAGCAGTTTAATTCCTGGCCGCACAGATACGCAGTATTTT. Its translation is CASSLIPGRTDTQYF.

This clone was seen only once. The genes are TRBV7-9 and TRBJ2-1, with TRBD2 matching over 13 bases. This CDR3 has 18 residues. The V and J ends lost 5 bases and 5 bases, in that order; junction bases with no gene match: 12. Germline V gene lookup returns CDR1 SEHNR and CDR2 FQNEAQ (reference sequence). The CDR3 nucleotides read TGTGCCAGCAGCCCGGTCACCGCGGGACTAGCGGGGAACAATGAGCAGTTCTTC. It yields the protein CASSPVTAGLAGNNEQFF.

V gene TRBV20-1 combines with J gene TRBJ2-2, with D hard to call. This CDR3 spans 11 amino acids. The germline V and J ends were trimmed by 6 bases and 6 bases, with 8 bases remaining between them. The V gene's germline CDR1 is DFQATT and CDR2 SNEGSKA (reference sequence). CDR3 DNA sequence: TGCAGTGCAGGAGTCGCCGGGGAGCTGTTTTTT. Translation gives CSAGVAGELFF.

The V call is TRBV5-4, the J call TRBJ2-7; D ambiguous. V was cut by 0 bases and J by 5 bases, with 12 bases left in between. This CDR3 has 14 amino acids. Germline V CDR1 and CDR2: SGHNT, YYREEE (reference sequence). The CDR3 loop is CASSLVGRSNEQYF. The DNA for the CDR3 is TGTGCCAGCAGCTTGGTCGGCAGGTCAAACGAGCAGTACTTC.

This chain connects TRBV15 to TRBJ1-4, with D perhaps matching TRBD1 (5 bases). CDR3 length equals 15 residues. Germline values: CDR1 LNHNV, CDR2 YYDKDF (reference sequence). V lost 3 bases, J lost 8 bases, and 16 bases lay in between. The CDR3: CATSSRTASGEKLFF. In DNA form, the CDR3 reads TGTGCCACCAGCAGTCGGACGGCTTCAGGGGAAAAACTGTTTTTT.

V gene TRBV5-1 combines with J gene TRBJ2-5, with D perhaps matching TRBD1 (5 bases). Trimming took 1 base from V and 5 from J, leaving 9 bases between them. CDR3 size: 13 residues. Germline CDR1 and CDR2: SGHRS and YFSETQ. The chain's CDR3 is CASSLQGAETQYF. In DNA form, the CDR3 reads TGCGCCAGCAGCTTGCAGGGTGCGGAGACCCAGTACTTC.